Listed here are 8 T cell receptor beta chains from one sample, sequenced in a study of identical twins. TCRdb re-called the 5' RACE reads with MiXCR, one entry per CDR3 protein. Of over 250,000 distinct CDR3 sequences in the sample, just under 9.5% were seen once. This sample also appeared in a second study, on yellow fever vaccine responses in identical twins.

The sample comprised CD8+ T cells sorted from blood. The receptors here all came from a woman aged 18-35 years in good health.

This clonotype has at least ten counts. The chain joins TRBV15 to TRBJ2-5; D remains ambiguous. Germline V CDR1 and CDR2: LNHNV, YYDKDF (reference sequence). There are 14 residues in the CDR3. V lost 3 bases and J 2 bases, leaving 10 bases between the germline ends. The DNA of the CDR3 is TGTGCCACCAGCAGCCGAGTGGGACAAGAGACCCAGTACTTC. Amino acids: CATSSRVGQETQYF.

This clonotype showed up many times. This chain joins TRBV5-1 and TRBJ2-5, with 7 bases lining up with TRBD2. CDR3 length: 14 residues. The V gene's germline CDR1 is SGHRS and CDR2 YFSETQ. Trimming cost V 2 bases and J 6 bases; bases outside gene matches: 7. The DNA for the CDR3 is TGCGCCAGCAGCTTATCTGGACTAGGGAAGACCCAGTACTTC. This encodes CASSLSGLGKTQYF.

This clonotype was seen a few times. The rearrangement links TRBV27 to TRBJ2-7, with TRBD2 matching 14 bases. The CDR3 spans 15 residues. Trimming at V came to 5 bases and at J to 6 bases, leaving 6 bases not matched to a gene. Looked up from germline, CDR1 is MNHEY and CDR2 is SMNVEV (reference sequence). CDR3 loop: CASSRLAGGVREQYF. The CDR3 DNA follows: TGTGCCAGCAGTAGACTAGCGGGAGGGGTGCGCGAGCAGTACTTC.

This clonotype was seen at least ten times. The chain has TRBV12-3 or TRBV12-4 and TRBJ2-3; 7 nucleotides match TRBD2. The trim removed 6 bases at V and 12 bases at J, leaving 9 bases unmatched. The CDR3 covers 12 residues. The CDR3 sequence is CASSLGLEPQYF. CDR3 sequence (DNA): TGTGCCAGCAGCCTCGGACTAGAGCCTCAGTATTTT.

The chain employs TRBV7-3 and TRBJ2-1, with 8 bases lining up with TRBD1. Germline lookup yields CDR1 SGHTA and CDR2 FQGTGA. The CDR3 spans 16 residues. V was pared by 1 base and J by 7 bases, with 9 bases of the junction left unmatched. CDR3 DNA sequence: TGTGCCAGCAGCTTAAGTCCAGGGGGCATAGGGAATGAGCAGTTCTTC. Its protein is CASSLSPGGIGNEQFF. Using reference TRBV7-3 and TRBJ2-1 for the parts outside the CDR3, the full variable domain is GAGVSQTPSNKVTEKGKYVELRCDPISGHTALYWYRQSLGQGPEFLIYFQGTGAADDSGLPNDRFFAVRPEGSVSTLKIQRTERGDSAVYLCASSLSPGGIGNEQFFGPGTRLTVL.

In DNA form, the CDR3 reads TGTGCCAGCAGTTTGAAGGCGGGAGGAGGGTTTAACAATGAGCAGTTCTTC. This gives the protein CASSLKAGGGFNNEQFF. The rearrangement uses TRBV27 and TRBJ2-1, with 8 bases aligning to TRBD2. Losses at the gene ends were 3 bases for V and 5 bases for J; bases not matched to a gene: 12. Germline CDR1 and CDR2: MNHEY and SMNVEV (reference sequence). The CDR3 spans 17 residues.

This clonotype turned up a few times. Relative to the germline gene, one junction end is altered; a read error may explain this. This chain uses TRBV2 with TRBJ2-1, with 9 bases identical to TRBD2. The germline V gene has CDR1 SNHLY and CDR2 FYNNEI. This CDR3 has 18 residues. The CDR3 here is CACSPNLAGVISYNEQFF. CDR3 nucleotides: TGTGCCTGCAGTCCAAACTTAGCGGGAGTCATCTCCTACAATGAGCAGTTCTTC.

In this sample, this clonotype turned up a few times. The chain links TRBV2 to TRBJ2-7; D call uncertain. V gave up 4 bases and J gave up 2 bases, with 9 bases separating them. The length of the CDR3 is 13 residues. Germline CDR1 SNHLY, CDR2 FYNNEI. CDR3 nucleotide sequence: TGTGCCAGCAGTGGGGGTCCCACCTACGAGCAGTACTTC. Protein: CASSGGPTYEQYF. The full variable domain, in which reference TRBV2 and TRBJ2-7 provide the parts outside the CDR3, is EPEVTQTPSHQVTQMGQEVILRCVPISNHLYFYWYRQILGQKVEFLVSFYNNEISEKSEIFDDQFSVERPDGSNFTLKIRSTKLEDSAMYFCASSGGPTYEQYFGPGTRLTVT.